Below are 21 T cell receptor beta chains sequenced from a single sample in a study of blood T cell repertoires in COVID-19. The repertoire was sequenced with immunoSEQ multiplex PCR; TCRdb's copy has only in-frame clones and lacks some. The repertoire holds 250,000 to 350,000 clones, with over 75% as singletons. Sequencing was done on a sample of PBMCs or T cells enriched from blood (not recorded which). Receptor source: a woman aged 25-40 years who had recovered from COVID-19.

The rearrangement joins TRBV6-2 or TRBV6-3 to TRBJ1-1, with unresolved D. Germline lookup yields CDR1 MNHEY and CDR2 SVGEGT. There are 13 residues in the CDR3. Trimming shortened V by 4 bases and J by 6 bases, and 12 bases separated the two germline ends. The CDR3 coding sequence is TGTGCCAGCAGTTTCGGGAGTCCTTCTGAAGCTTTCTTT. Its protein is CASSFGSPSEAFF.

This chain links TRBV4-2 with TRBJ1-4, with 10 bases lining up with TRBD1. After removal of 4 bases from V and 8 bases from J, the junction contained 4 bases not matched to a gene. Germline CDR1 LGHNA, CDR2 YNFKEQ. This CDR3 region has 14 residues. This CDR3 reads CASSLDRGEEKLFF. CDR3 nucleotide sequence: TGTGCCAGCAGCCTGGACAGGGGGGAGGAAAAACTGTTTTTT.

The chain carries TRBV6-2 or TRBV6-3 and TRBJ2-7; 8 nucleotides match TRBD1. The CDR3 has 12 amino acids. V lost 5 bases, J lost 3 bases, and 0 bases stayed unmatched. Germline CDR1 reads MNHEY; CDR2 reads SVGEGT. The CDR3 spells CASSDRGYEQYF. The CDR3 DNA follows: TGTGCCAGCAGTGACAGGGGCTACGAGCAGTACTTC.

The CDR3 bases are TGTGCCAGCAGCTTTTCCCCAATAGCTAACTATGGCTACACCTTC. Its translation: CASSFSPIANYGYTF. The rearrangement joins TRBV5-4 to TRBJ1-2, with unresolved D. Germline assignment: CDR1 SGHNT and CDR2 YYREEE (reference sequence). V was shortened by 2 bases and J by 0 bases, with 11 bases between the two germline ends. This CDR3 region has 15 residues.

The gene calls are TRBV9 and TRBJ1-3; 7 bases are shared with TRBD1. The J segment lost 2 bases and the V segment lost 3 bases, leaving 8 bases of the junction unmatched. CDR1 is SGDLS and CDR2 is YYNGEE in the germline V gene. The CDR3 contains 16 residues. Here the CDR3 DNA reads TGTGCCAGCAGCGACCCCGACAGGGATGCTGGAAACACCATATATTTT. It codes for CASSDPDRDAGNTIYF. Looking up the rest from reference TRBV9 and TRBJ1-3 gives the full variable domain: DSGVTQTPKHLITATGQRVTLRCSPRSGDLSVYWYQQSLDQGLQFLIQYYNGEERAKGNILERFSAQQFPDLHSELNLSSLELGDSALYFCASSDPDRDAGNTIYFGEGSWLTVV.

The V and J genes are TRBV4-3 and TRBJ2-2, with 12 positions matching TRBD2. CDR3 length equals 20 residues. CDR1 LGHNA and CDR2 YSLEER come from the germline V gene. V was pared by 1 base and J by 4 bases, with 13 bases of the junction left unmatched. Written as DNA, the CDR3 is TGCGCCAGCAGCCAAGGGCTAGCGGGAGGGCCGACTAGGGGCACCGGGGAGCTGTTTTTT. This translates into CASSQGLAGGPTRGTGELFF.

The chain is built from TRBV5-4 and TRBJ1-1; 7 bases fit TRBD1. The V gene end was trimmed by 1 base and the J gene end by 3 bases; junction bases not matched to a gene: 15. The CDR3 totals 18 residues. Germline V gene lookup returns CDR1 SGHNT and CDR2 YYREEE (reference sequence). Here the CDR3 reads CASSLPMIEGARYTEAFF. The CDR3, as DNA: TGTGCCAGCAGCTTGCCGATGATTGAGGGGGCTAGGTACACTGAAGCTTTCTTT. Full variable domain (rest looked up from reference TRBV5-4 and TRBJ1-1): ETGVTQSPTHLIKTRGQQVTLRCSSQSGHNTVSWYQQALGQGPQFIFQYYREEENGRGNFPPRFSGLQFPNYSSELNVNALELDDSALYLCASSLPMIEGARYTEAFFGQGTRLTVV.

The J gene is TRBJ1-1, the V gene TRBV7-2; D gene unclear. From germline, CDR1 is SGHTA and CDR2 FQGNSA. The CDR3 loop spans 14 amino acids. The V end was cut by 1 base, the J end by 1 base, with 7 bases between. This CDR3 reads CASSLGLANTEAFF. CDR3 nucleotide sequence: TGTGCCAGCAGCTTAGGACTGGCGAACACTGAAGCTTTCTTT. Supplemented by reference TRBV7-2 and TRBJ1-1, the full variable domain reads GAGVSQSPSNKVTEKGKDVELRCDPISGHTALYWYRQSLGQGLEFLIYFQGNSAPDKSGLPSDRFSAERTGGSVSTLTIQRTQQEDSAVYLCASSLGLANTEAFFGQGTRLTVV.

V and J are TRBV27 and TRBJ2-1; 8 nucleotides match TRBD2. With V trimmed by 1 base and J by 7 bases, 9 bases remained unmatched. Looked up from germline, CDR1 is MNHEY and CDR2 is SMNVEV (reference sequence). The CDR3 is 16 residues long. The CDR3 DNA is TGTGCCAGCAGTTTATACCCCTTTAGCGGGATGAATGAGCAGTTCTTC. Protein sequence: CASSLYPFSGMNEQFF.

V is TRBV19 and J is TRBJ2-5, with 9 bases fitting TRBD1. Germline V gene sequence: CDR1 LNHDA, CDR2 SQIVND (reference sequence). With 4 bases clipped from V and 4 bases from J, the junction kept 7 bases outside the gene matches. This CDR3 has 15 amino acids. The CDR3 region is CASSTPGQGTETQYF. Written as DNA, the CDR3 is TGTGCCAGTAGTACCCCAGGACAGGGGACAGAGACCCAGTACTTC.

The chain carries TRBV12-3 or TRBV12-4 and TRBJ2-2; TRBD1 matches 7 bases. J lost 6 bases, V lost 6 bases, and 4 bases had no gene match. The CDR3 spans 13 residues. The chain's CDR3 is CASSRQGPGELFF. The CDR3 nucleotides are TGTGCCAGCAGCCGACAGGGCCCCGGGGAGCTGTTTTTT.

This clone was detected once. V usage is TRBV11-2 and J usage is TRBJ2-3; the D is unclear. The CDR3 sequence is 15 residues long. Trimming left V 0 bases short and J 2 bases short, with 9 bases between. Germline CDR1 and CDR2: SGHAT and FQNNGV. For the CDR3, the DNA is TGTGCCAGCAGCTTAGACCGACTCTCCACAGATACGCAGTATTTT. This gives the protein CASSLDRLSTDTQYF.

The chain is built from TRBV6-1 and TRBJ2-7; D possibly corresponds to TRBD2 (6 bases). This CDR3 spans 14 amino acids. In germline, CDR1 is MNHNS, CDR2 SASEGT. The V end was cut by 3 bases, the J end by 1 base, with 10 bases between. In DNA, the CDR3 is TGTGCCAGCAGTGAGACTAGAGATTCCTACGAGCAGTACTTC. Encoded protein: CASSETRDSYEQYF.

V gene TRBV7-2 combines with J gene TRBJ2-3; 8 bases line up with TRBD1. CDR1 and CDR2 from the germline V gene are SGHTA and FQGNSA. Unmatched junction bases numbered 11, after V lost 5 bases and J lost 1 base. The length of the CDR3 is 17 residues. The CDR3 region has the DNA TGTGCCAGCAGCCCAACCAGGGGGCGCTTAGGCACAGATACGCAGTATTTT. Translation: CASSPTRGRLGTDTQYF.

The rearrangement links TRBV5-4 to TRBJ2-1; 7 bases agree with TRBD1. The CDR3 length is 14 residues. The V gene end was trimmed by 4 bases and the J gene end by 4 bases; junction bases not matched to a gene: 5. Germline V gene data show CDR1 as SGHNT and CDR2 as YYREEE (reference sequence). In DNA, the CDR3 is TGTGCCAGCAGCCTCCGGGACAGATACAATGAGCAGTTCTTC. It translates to CASSLRDRYNEQFF.

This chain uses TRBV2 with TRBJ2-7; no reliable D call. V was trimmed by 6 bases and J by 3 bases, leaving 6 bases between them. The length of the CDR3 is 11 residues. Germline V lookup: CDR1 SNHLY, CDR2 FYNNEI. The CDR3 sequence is CASSPVYEQYF. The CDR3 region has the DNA TGTGCCAGCAGCCCTGTCTACGAGCAGTACTTC.

The CDR3: CASSLTGSGANVLTF. The CDR3 DNA follows: TGTGCCAGCAGCTTGACAGGGTCCGGGGCCAACGTCCTGACTTTC. This sequence joins TRBV7-2 and TRBJ2-6, with TRBD1 matching over 7 bases. Germline V lookup: CDR1 SGHTA, CDR2 FQGNSA. V lost 3 bases and J lost 4; bases outside the gene matches: 3. The CDR3 is made up of 15 amino acids.

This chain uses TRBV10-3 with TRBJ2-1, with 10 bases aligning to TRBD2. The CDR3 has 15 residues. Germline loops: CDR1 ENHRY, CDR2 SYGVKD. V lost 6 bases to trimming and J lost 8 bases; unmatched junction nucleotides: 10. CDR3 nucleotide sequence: TGTGCCATCAGGAGCTCCCTAGCGGGAGAGGATGAGCAGTTCTTC. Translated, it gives CAIRSSLAGEDEQFF.

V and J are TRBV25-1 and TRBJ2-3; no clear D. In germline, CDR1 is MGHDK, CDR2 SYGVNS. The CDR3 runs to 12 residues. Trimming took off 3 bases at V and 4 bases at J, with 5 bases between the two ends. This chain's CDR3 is CASSDLADTQYF. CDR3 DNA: TGTGCCAGCAGTGACCTAGCAGATACGCAGTATTTT.

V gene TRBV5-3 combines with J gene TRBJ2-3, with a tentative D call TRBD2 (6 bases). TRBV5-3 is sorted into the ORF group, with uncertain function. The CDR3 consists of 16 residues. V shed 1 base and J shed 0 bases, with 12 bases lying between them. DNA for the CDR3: TGTGCCAGAAGCTTGCGGGGGAAAAAAAGCACAGATACGCAGTATTTT. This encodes CARSLRGKKSTDTQYF.

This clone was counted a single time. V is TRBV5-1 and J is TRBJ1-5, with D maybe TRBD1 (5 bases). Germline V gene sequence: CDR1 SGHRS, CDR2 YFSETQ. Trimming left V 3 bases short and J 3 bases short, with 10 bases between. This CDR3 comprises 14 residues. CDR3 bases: TGCGCCAGCAGCTCAGGGACTCTCAATCAGCCCCAGCATTTT. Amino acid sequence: CASSSGTLNQPQHF.